These 17 T cell receptor beta chains came from one sample sequenced in a study of lymphopenia after photon versus proton radiotherapy. Measured with immunoSEQ multiplex PCR; TCRdb has only the in-frame clones, and not every one. The data contain more than 45,000 clones, about four fifths of them singletons. This specimen was peripheral blood, taken from a patient treated with proton-based radiotherapy. These receptors came from a man between 60 and 70 years old with pancreatic cancer.

V usage is TRBV5-4 and J usage is TRBJ2-5, with 10 bases fitting TRBD1. V was clipped by 4 bases and J by 7 bases; unmatched bases: 7. CDR3 length: 14 amino acids. CDR1 is SGHNT, CDR2 YYREEE, per germline (reference sequence). In DNA, the CDR3 is TGTGCCAGCAGCCAGGGACAGGGGCGGGGGACCCAGTACTTC. Its protein is CASSQGQGRGTQYF.

The V call is TRBV5-8, the J call TRBJ2-3; D assignment may be TRBD1 or TRBD2 (5 bases each). CDR3 length equals 16 residues. Germline CDR1 is SGHTS and CDR2 is YDEGEE. V dropped 1 base and J dropped 2 bases, with 14 bases sitting between them. The CDR3 nucleotides are TGTGCCAGCAGCTTGACCGGGACGGTCTTCACAGATACGCAGTATTTT. Translating it yields CASSLTGTVFTDTQYF.

The genes are TRBV19 and TRBJ1-2; D is undetermined. The CDR3 spans 12 residues. Trimming stripped 8 bases from V and 8 bases from J, with 15 bases between. The V gene's germline CDR1 is LNHDA and CDR2 SQIVND (reference sequence). CDR3 amino acids: CASERIGEGYTF. CDR3 nucleotides: TGTGCCAGTGAACGGATCGGAGAAGGCTACACCTTC.

This rearrangement joins TRBV15 to TRBJ2-7; D call uncertain. The CDR3 contains 15 residues. V lost 0 bases, J lost 2 bases, and 11 bases lay in between. CDR1 and CDR2 (germline): LNHNV, YYDKDF (reference sequence). The CDR3 DNA reads TGTGCCACCAGCAGAGATCATGGGATGCCCTACGAGCAGTACTTC. It codes for CATSRDHGMPYEQYF.

The J gene is TRBJ2-1, the V gene TRBV30; 10 bases line up with TRBD2. Germline loops: CDR1 GTSNPN, CDR2 SVGIG (reference sequence). Trimming at V came to 4 bases and at J to 7 bases, leaving 4 bases not matched to a gene. The CDR3 runs to 13 residues. The CDR3 region is CAWKASGRNEQFF. The CDR3 region has the DNA TGTGCCTGGAAGGCTAGCGGGAGAAATGAGCAGTTCTTC.

The genes are TRBV11-3 and TRBJ1-1; TRBD1 is a possible D gene (5 bases). CDR3 length: 13 residues. Germline CDR1 is SGHNT and CDR2 is YENEEA. Trimming shortened V by 2 bases and J by 4 bases, and 8 bases separated the two germline ends. The CDR3 is CASSLQGPTEAFF. In nucleotides, the CDR3 is TGTGCCAGCAGCTTACAGGGTCCCACTGAAGCTTTCTTT.

The V and J genes are TRBV7-2 and TRBJ2-3; either TRBD1 or TRBD2 may supply D (5 bases each). The V gene lost 3 bases and the J gene lost 3 bases, with 10 bases spanning the gap. Germline CDR1 reads SGHTA; CDR2 reads FQGNSA. The CDR3 has 14 amino acids. In DNA form, the CDR3 reads TGTGCCAGCAGCTTTACAGGAGGAACAGATACGCAGTATTTT. Protein sequence: CASSFTGGTDTQYF. Supplemented by reference TRBV7-2 and TRBJ2-3, the full variable domain reads GAGVSQSPSNKVTEKGKDVELRCDPISGHTALYWYRQSLGQGLEFLIYFQGNSAPDKSGLPSDRFSAERTGGSVSTLTIQRTQQEDSAVYLCASSFTGGTDTQYFGPGTRLTVL.

V is TRBV6-1 and J is TRBJ2-1; tentative D call: TRBD2 (5 bases). With 6 bases removed from V and 10 bases from J, the gap between germline ends came to 13 bases. Germline V gene sequence: CDR1 MNHNS, CDR2 SASEGT. The CDR3 covers 12 residues. CDR3 region: CASRVRDAEQFF. The CDR3 DNA is TGTGCCAGCAGGGTCCGGGATGCGGAGCAGTTCTTC.

V is TRBV19 and J is TRBJ2-1, with 7 bases aligning to TRBD2. Trimming cost V 2 bases and J 7 bases; bases outside gene matches: 14. The CDR3 totals 17 residues. Germline V CDR1 and CDR2: LNHDA, SQIVND (reference sequence). The CDR3 protein is CASSIIRFGYGRNEQFF. In DNA, the CDR3 is TGTGCCAGTAGTATAATCCGTTTCGGTTACGGGAGGAATGAGCAGTTCTTC.

The V call is TRBV5-1, the J call TRBJ2-5; D not resolved. V was trimmed by 3 bases and J by 0 bases, leaving 3 bases between them. Germline values: CDR1 SGHRS, CDR2 YFSETQ. There are 12 residues in the CDR3. This CDR3 reads CASSSYQETQYF. In DNA form, the CDR3 reads TGCGCCAGCAGCTCCTACCAAGAGACCCAGTACTTC.

This sequence joins TRBV6-5 and TRBJ1-1; TRBD1 is a possible D gene (6 bases). The CDR3 runs 12 residues. V dropped 6 bases and J dropped 3 bases, with 8 bases sitting between them. From germline, CDR1 is MNHEY and CDR2 SVGAGI. The CDR3 coding sequence is TGTGCCAGCAGGAGGGGGGACACTGAAGCTTTCTTT. This codes for CASRRGDTEAFF.

The V and J genes are TRBV30 and TRBJ2-3; 10 bases fit TRBD2. J gave up 3 bases and V 3 bases, and 3 bases lay outside the gene matches. This CDR3 contains 14 residues. Germline V gene data show CDR1 as GTSNPN and CDR2 as SVGIG (reference sequence). CDR3 nucleotide sequence: TGTGCCTGGAGAACTAGCGGGAAGACAGATACGCAGTATTTT. Translating it yields CAWRTSGKTDTQYF.

The chain joins TRBV19 to TRBJ2-5; TRBD1 aligns across 7 bases. Germline lookup yields CDR1 LNHDA and CDR2 SQIVND (reference sequence). V shed 5 bases and J 1 base; nucleotides not matched to a gene: 7. The CDR3 is 15 residues long. CDR3: CASSEGAAAQETQYF. CDR3 coding DNA: TGTGCCAGTAGTGAGGGGGCAGCGGCCCAAGAGACCCAGTACTTC.

The CDR3 DNA sequence: TGCGCCAGCAGCCGAGACCAGGGGGGCTACTATGGCTACACCTTC. It encodes CASSRDQGGYYGYTF. This chain uses TRBV4-3 with TRBJ1-2, with 7 bases fitting TRBD1. V shed 4 bases and J 3 bases; nucleotides not matched to a gene: 8. In germline, CDR1 is LGHNA, CDR2 YSLEER. This CDR3 spans 15 amino acids.

This clone was counted between two and nine times. The chain has TRBV18 and TRBJ2-1; D possibly corresponds to TRBD1 (6 bases). Germline V lookup: CDR1 KGHSH, CDR2 LQKENI. V gave up 4 bases and J gave up 6 bases, with 13 bases separating them. There are 14 residues in the CDR3. The CDR3 sequence is CASSQQGGSNEQFF. For the CDR3, the DNA is TGTGCCAGCTCACAACAGGGTGGCTCCAATGAGCAGTTCTTC. The complete variable domain, with remaining parts taken from reference TRBV18 and TRBJ2-1, reads NAGVMQNPRHLVRRRGQEARLRCSPMKGHSHVYWYRQLPEEGLKFMVYLQKENIIDESGMPKERFSAEFPKEGPSILRIQQVVRGDSAAYFCASSQQGGSNEQFFGPGTRLTVL.

The V call is TRBV18, the J call TRBJ2-1, with D perhaps matching TRBD1 (6 bases). The CDR3 is 16 residues long. V was shortened by 3 bases and J by 7 bases, with 19 bases between the two germline ends. Looked up from germline, CDR1 is KGHSH and CDR2 is LQKENI. CDR3 DNA: TGTGCCAGCTCACCTGTCGGGACACTGGGGCATAATGAGCAGTTCTTC. Translating it yields CASSPVGTLGHNEQFF.

The rearrangement uses TRBV29-1 and TRBJ1-2, with 10 bases identical to TRBD1. Unmatched junction bases numbered 6, after V lost 7 bases and J lost 4 bases. Germline CDR1 and CDR2: SQVTM and ANQGSEA. This CDR3 has 13 amino acids. In DNA, the CDR3 is TGCAGCGCTAGACAGGGGGCGTCCTATGGCTACACCTTC. Its translation: CSARQGASYGYTF.